The rows below give T cell receptor beta chains drawn from one sample of a study of cytomegalovirus exposure and HLA in healthy donors. TCRdb's table, derived via immunoSEQ multiplex PCR, lists solely in-frame clones and lacks some. Among around 100,000 clones listed, roughly 80% were seen once. Input material: PBMCs. Receptors were obtained from a middle-aged man in good health and CMV-seronegative. Each CDR3 is given with its conserved first and last residue. D genes are given only for firm matches. Clone size is not always given. Where it is, it says once, few, many or a class for expanded clones.

D gene: .; J gene: TRBJ2-3; clone size: .; V gene: TRBV13; CDR3 protein: CASSRGARTDTQYF; CDR3 DNA: TGTGCCAGCAGCCGTGGGGCCCGCACAGATACGCAGTATTTT
D gene: TRBD1; J gene: TRBJ2-7; clone size: few; V gene: TRBV9; CDR3 protein: CASSVGTGFSYEQYF; CDR3 DNA: TGTGCCAGCAGCGTAGGGACAGGGTTCTCCTACGAGCAGTACTTC
D gene: TRBD2; J gene: TRBJ2-2; clone size: once; V gene: TRBV30; CDR3 protein: CAWGKGAGGPFGELFF; CDR3 DNA: TGTGCCTGGGGAAAAGGAGCGGGGGGGCCTTTCGGGGAGCTGTTTTTT
D gene: .; J gene: TRBJ2-1; clone size: .; V gene: TRBV7-9; CDR3 protein: CASSSPVGENEQFF; CDR3 DNA: TGTGCCAGCAGCTCCCCCGTCGGGGAAAATGAGCAGTTCTTC
D gene: TRBD2; J gene: TRBJ2-2; clone size: .; V gene: TRBV11-3; CDR3 protein: CASSPGLAGANTGELFF; CDR3 DNA: TGTGCCAGCAGCCCCGGACTAGCGGGGGCGAACACCGGGGAGCTGTTTTTT
D gene: .; J gene: TRBJ1-1; clone size: .; V gene: TRBV18; CDR3 protein: CASSPDRRNTEAFF; CDR3 DNA: TGTGCCAGCTCACCAGACAGAAGGAACACTGAAGCTTTCTTT
D gene: TRBD1; J gene: TRBJ1-2; clone size: few; V gene: TRBV2; CDR3 protein: CASSAWDRGVGYTF; CDR3 DNA: TGTGCCAGCAGTGCCTGGGACAGGGGGGTCGGCTACACCTTC
D gene: TRBD1; J gene: TRBJ1-1; clone size: .; V gene: TRBV7-9; CDR3 protein: CASSLRTGPMNTEAFF; CDR3 DNA: TGTGCCAGCAGCCTTAGGACAGGGCCTATGAACACTGAAGCTTTCTTT
D gene: .; J gene: TRBJ1-3; clone size: .; V gene: TRBV7-9; CDR3 protein: CASSSTLTGGNTIYF; CDR3 DNA: TGTGCCAGCAGCTCTACACTTACAGGGGGAAACACCATATATTTT
D gene: TRBD1; J gene: TRBJ1-1; clone size: .; V gene: TRBV5-6; CDR3 protein: CASSLGQGGASRAFF; CDR3 DNA: TGTGCCAGCAGCTTAGGACAGGGGGGGGCCTCGCGCGCTTTCTTT
D gene: .; J gene: TRBJ2-7; clone size: .; V gene: TRBV6-5; CDR3 protein: CASSSGVREQYF; CDR3 DNA: TGTGCCAGCAGTTCCGGGGTTCGCGAGCAGTACTTC
D gene: .; J gene: TRBJ2-3; clone size: .; V gene: TRBV5-1; CDR3 protein: CASSRQGHSSTDTQYF; CDR3 DNA: TGCGCCAGCAGCAGGCAGGGACACTCTAGCACAGATACGCAGTATTTT
D gene: .; J gene: TRBJ2-2; clone size: .; V gene: TRBV7-2; CDR3 protein: CASSLGGRVLTGELFF; CDR3 DNA: TGTGCCAGCAGCTTGGGAGGCAGGGTATTAACCGGGGAGCTGTTTTTT
D gene: TRBD1; J gene: TRBJ1-2; clone size: .; V gene: TRBV19; CDR3 protein: CASSTGTGDYGYTF; CDR3 DNA: TGTGCCAGTAGTACGGGGACAGGGGACTATGGCTACACCTTC
D gene: .; J gene: TRBJ1-5; clone size: .; V gene: TRBV27; CDR3 protein: CASSFGRDSNQPQHF; CDR3 DNA: TGTGCCAGCAGTTTTGGCAGGGATAGCAATCAGCCCCAGCATTTT